Listed here is a single T cell receptor (beta chain). The data were taken from a study of blood T cell repertoires in COVID-19. Original data processing: The assay estimated nucleated cells by amplifying reference gene primers. Clones were read by immunoSEQ multiplex PCR, and TCRdb kept only the in-frame ones, dropping some. D and trimming were read from the DNA, whereas the V and J calls and clone size are those reported in that table. This table holds 250,000 to 300,000 clones, approximately 80% found once. The CDR3 has 16 amino acids. V was trimmed by 0 bases and J by 0 bases, leaving 10 bases between them. The germline V gene encodes CDR1 SGDLS and CDR2 YYNGEE.

This clonotype was sampled from a woman in her sixties with active or convalescent COVID-19. Sequenced: peripheral blood. This chain joins TRBV9 and TRBJ1-5, with a possible D match to TRBD1 (6 bases). CDR3 DNA: TGTGCCAGCAGCGTAGGCTCAGGGGTTAGCAATCAGCCCCAGCATTTT. Translated: CASSVGSGVSNQPQHF.